This T cell receptor beta chain was sequenced for a study of beta chain features in type 1 diabetes. Notes on the study in general: All four CD4+ subsets of Type 1 diabetes patients contained TCRB CDR3s that were moderately but significantly shorter. Type 1 diabetes patients showed fewer insertions and more deletions at VDJ junctions. In these data, an HLA type influence on TCRB rearrangement remained unresolved.

The entirety of the isolated RNA underwent reverse transcription, so expressed TCRB transcripts were sequenced. TCRdb's copy holds only in-frame clones and misses some; the assay was immunoSEQ multiplex PCR. The data contain hundreds of thousands of clones, approximately 16% of them singletons. Staining for CD45RO/CCR7/CD25/CD127/CD95/CD27 allowed sorting of CD4+ naive, central memory, regulatory and stem cell-like memory cells. Each population that was sorted was more than 95% pure. This clone was seen a few times. Its antigen is still unknown. Germline values: CDR1 LNHDA, CDR2 SQIVND (reference sequence). V was trimmed by 5 bases and J by 0 bases, leaving 13 bases between them. This CDR3 region has 15 residues.

Specimen: naive CD4+ T cells from blood. This clonotype was sampled from a young man with type 1 diabetes. The rearrangement joins TRBV19 to TRBJ1-1; D possibly corresponds to TRBD1 (5 bases). DNA of the CDR3: TGTGCCAGTAGTCCTCGACAGTACATGAACACTGAAGCTTTCTTT. It is translated as CASSPRQYMNTEAFF.